Listed below are T cell receptor beta chains from one sample, sequenced in a study of CD8+CD57+ T cells in acquired aplastic anemia. Via MiXCR, TCRdb re-called the reads, giving one row per CDR3 protein. Of around 400,000 distinct CDR3 sequences listed, approximately 70% are singletons. Sequencing was carried out using sorted CD4+, CD8+, or CD8+CD57+ T cells (not recorded which) from PBMCs. The receptors originated from a human donor in good health, serving as a control. CDR3s include the opening cysteine and the closing phenylalanine or tryptophan. The D gene is left open where the match is weak. The size entry is marked missing in some rows and otherwise reads once, few, many or a size class.

size	J	V	D	CDR3	DNA
-	TRBJ1-2	TRBV7-3	-	CASSCQVNSGSTF	TGTGCCAGCAGCTGCCAGGTTAACTCTGGCTCCACCTTC
once	TRBJ1-1	TRBV5-1	-	CASSSNGGGTKAFF	TGCGCCAGCAGCTCGAACGGGGGGGGAACTAAAGCTTTCTTT
-	TRBJ1-5	TRBV7-2	-	CASSFWSGMNTEPQHF	TGTGCCAGCAGCTTTTGGTCGGGTATGAACACTGAACCCCAGCATTTT
-	TRBJ1-1	TRBV5-5	TRBD1	CASRRTGENTEAFF	TGTGCCAGCAGACGCACAGGGGAGAACACTGAAGCTTTCTTT
many	TRBJ2-3	TRBV5-1	-	CASSLGQGGTQYF	TGTGCCAGCAGCTTAGGTCAGGGCGGTACGCAGTATTTT
-	TRBJ1-2	TRBV30	TRBD1	CAWSVPGQAGGYTF	TGTGCCTGGAGTGTGCCGGGACAGGCGGGCGGCTACACCTTC
-	TRBJ2-7	TRBV10-1	TRBD1	CASTRRTGGRFEQYF	TGTGCCAGCACACGGCGGACAGGGGGTAGGTTCGAGCAGTACTTC
-	TRBJ1-2	TRBV29-1	-	CSVAGNYGYTF	TGCAGCGTTGCGGGAAACTATGGCTACACCTTC
-	TRBJ1-2	TRBV7-3	-	CASSVGGGTSTPGYTF	TGTGCCAGCAGCGTAGGCGGCGGGACGTCTACACCGGGCTACACCTTC
-	TRBJ2-7	TRBV5-1	TRBD1	CASSTAQGANYEQYF	TGCGCCAGCAGCACGGCACAGGGGGCTAATTACGAGCAGTACTTC
-	TRBJ1-6	TRBV7-2	-	CASRLPGQGTEALHF	TGTGCCAGCAGACTGCCGGGGCAGGGAACTGAAGCCCTCCACTTT
-	TRBJ2-5	TRBV4-1	-	CASSQDRGGQETQYF	TGCGCCAGCAGCCAAGACAGGGGCGGACAAGAGACCCAGTACTTC
-	TRBJ2-7	TRBV29-1	-	CSAGGPQGYVQSF	TGCAGTGCTGGAGGGCCTCAGGGATACGTCCAGTCCTTC
many	TRBJ1-2	TRBV2	TRBD1	CASRRDRDNYGYTF	TGTGCCAGCAGGCGCGACAGGGACAACTATGGCTACACCTTC
-	TRBJ2-1	TRBV12-3/TRBV12-4	-	CASSLWGPIIYNEQFF	TGTGCCAGCAGTTTATGGGGACCCATTATCTACAATGAGCAGTTCTTC
-	TRBJ1-2	TRBV6-5	TRBD1	CASSTGTGGNGYTF	TGTGCCAGCAGCACCGGGACAGGGGGCAATGGCTACACCTTC
-	TRBJ2-2	TRBV11-2	-	CASSLQGSGTGELFF	TGTGCCAGCAGCTTACAGGGTTCGGGAACCGGGGAGCTGTTTTTT